The rows below give T cell receptor beta chains drawn from one sample of a study of PD-L1 blockade in urothelial cancer. Clones were read by immunoSEQ multiplex PCR, and TCRdb kept only the in-frame ones, dropping some. The sample contains 100,000 or so clones, roughly nine tenths of which appear only once. Sequenced material: PBMCs, taken around atezolizumab (anti-PD-L1) treatment. Receptors were obtained from a woman older than 75 with urothelial cancer. CDR3s include the opening cysteine and the closing phenylalanine or tryptophan. Each record gives: V gene, D gene, J gene, clone size, CDR3 DNA, CDR3 protein. A D gene is named only where the DNA matches it firmly. Rows give clone size only sometimes, using once, few, many, or a class for an expanded clone.

v_gene: TRBV7-8; d_gene: TRBD2; j_gene: TRBJ2-5; abundance: -; CDR3nt: TGTGCCAGCAGCTTACCTAGCGGAACCGGGCGGGAGACCCAGTACTTC; CDR3aa: CASSLPSGTGRETQYF
v_gene: TRBV10-3; d_gene: -; j_gene: TRBJ1-5; abundance: -; CDR3nt: TGTGCCATCAGTGACCAGGGTCGCAATCAGCCCCAGCATTTT; CDR3aa: CAISDQGRNQPQHF
v_gene: TRBV5-1; d_gene: -; j_gene: TRBJ2-1; abundance: -; CDR3nt: TGCGCCAGCAGCCCAGGGGAGAGCTCCTACAATGAGCAGTTCTTC; CDR3aa: CASSPGESSYNEQFF
v_gene: TRBV7-3; d_gene: TRBD1; j_gene: TRBJ2-3; abundance: -; CDR3nt: TGTGCCAGCAGCCAGGGACAGGGCTTTCTCACAGATACGCAGTATTTT; CDR3aa: CASSQGQGFLTDTQYF
v_gene: TRBV28; d_gene: -; j_gene: TRBJ1-2; abundance: -; CDR3nt: TGTGCCAGCAGGGCGGGCAGCTATGGCTACACCTTC; CDR3aa: CASRAGSYGYTF
v_gene: TRBV5-1; d_gene: -; j_gene: TRBJ2-5; abundance: -; CDR3nt: TGCGCCAGCAGCTTAGTAGGAGTCCAAGAGACCCAGTACTTC; CDR3aa: CASSLVGVQETQYF
v_gene: TRBV19; d_gene: TRBD1; j_gene: TRBJ2-7; abundance: -; CDR3nt: TGTGCCAGTAGTATCAGACAGGGCTACGAGCAGTACTTC; CDR3aa: CASSIRQGYEQYF
v_gene: TRBV7-2; d_gene: TRBD1; j_gene: TRBJ2-7; abundance: -; CDR3nt: TGTGCCAGCAGCAGAGGACAGGCCGCCTACGAGCAGTACTTC; CDR3aa: CASSRGQAAYEQYF
v_gene: TRBV7-9; d_gene: TRBD1; j_gene: TRBJ1-1; abundance: -; CDR3nt: TGTGCCAGCAGCCCGACAGGGGACACTGAAGCTTTCTTT; CDR3aa: CASSPTGDTEAFF
v_gene: TRBV10-3; d_gene: -; j_gene: TRBJ2-1; abundance: -; CDR3nt: TGTGCCATCAGTGAACAGTTAGCGACGCGAAACAATGAGCAGTTCTTC; CDR3aa: CAISEQLATRNNEQFF
v_gene: TRBV15; d_gene: -; j_gene: TRBJ2-7; abundance: -; CDR3nt: TGTGCCACCAGCAGCGGAGCGTCTGTCTACGAGCAGTACTTC; CDR3aa: CATSSGASVYEQYF
v_gene: TRBV29-1; d_gene: TRBD1; j_gene: TRBJ1-1; abundance: -; CDR3nt: TGCAGCGTTTCCCCAGGGGGGACTGAAGCTTTCTTT; CDR3aa: CSVSPGGTEAFF
v_gene: TRBV29-1; d_gene: -; j_gene: TRBJ2-7; abundance: -; CDR3nt: TGCAGCGTTGAGTGGCAGGGTATCGAGCAGTACTTC; CDR3aa: CSVEWQGIEQYF
v_gene: TRBV7-9; d_gene: TRBD2; j_gene: TRBJ2-7; abundance: -; CDR3nt: TGTGCCAGCAGCCCTCGGGAGGGCGGAGAGCAGTACTTC; CDR3aa: CASSPREGGEQYF
v_gene: TRBV27; d_gene: -; j_gene: TRBJ1-1; abundance: -; CDR3nt: TGTGCCAGCAGTTTTATAATGAACACTGAAGCTTTCTTT; CDR3aa: CASSFIMNTEAFF
v_gene: TRBV5-1; d_gene: -; j_gene: TRBJ2-7; abundance: -; CDR3nt: TGCGCCAGCAGCATCCGGGACTACGAGCAGTACTTC; CDR3aa: CASSIRDYEQYF
v_gene: TRBV6-1; d_gene: -; j_gene: TRBJ1-1; abundance: -; CDR3nt: TGTGCCAGCAGTGAATGGGCCAGGCGATTGAACACTGAAGCTTTCTTT; CDR3aa: CASSEWARRLNTEAFF
v_gene: TRBV5-5; d_gene: TRBD1; j_gene: TRBJ2-7; abundance: -; CDR3nt: TGTGCCAGCAGACGTCATGGGGACAGGGGGACCTACGAGCAGTACTTC; CDR3aa: CASRRHGDRGTYEQYF
v_gene: TRBV7-2; d_gene: -; j_gene: TRBJ2-3; abundance: -; CDR3nt: TGTGCCAGCAGCTTCGCGGGGTTGGCCACAGATACGCAGTATTTT; CDR3aa: CASSFAGLATDTQYF
v_gene: TRBV6-1; d_gene: TRBD2; j_gene: TRBJ2-1; abundance: once; CDR3nt: TGTGCCAGCAGTGGTCTCTCGGGAGGACTAGCGGTGGGAAATGAGCAGTTCTTC; CDR3aa: CASSGLSGGLAVGNEQFF
v_gene: TRBV6-5; d_gene: TRBD2; j_gene: TRBJ2-3; abundance: -; CDR3nt: TGTGCCAGCAGAGAGACTAGCGGAGGCACAGATACGCAGTATTTT; CDR3aa: CASRETSGGTDTQYF
v_gene: TRBV6-5; d_gene: TRBD2; j_gene: TRBJ2-1; abundance: few; CDR3nt: TGTGCCAGCAGCCTTAGCGGGAGCTCCTACAATGAGCAGTTCTTC; CDR3aa: CASSLSGSSYNEQFF
v_gene: TRBV7-3; d_gene: TRBD1; j_gene: TRBJ1-1; abundance: -; CDR3nt: TGTGCCAGCAGCTTCACAGGGGCGGGGACTGAAGCTTTCTTT; CDR3aa: CASSFTGAGTEAFF
v_gene: TRBV19; d_gene: TRBD2; j_gene: TRBJ2-7; abundance: -; CDR3nt: TGTGCCAGTAACGGCGGCGGGAGGGGTAACGAGCAGTACTTC; CDR3aa: CASNGGGRGNEQYF
v_gene: TRBV5-4; d_gene: -; j_gene: TRBJ1-2; abundance: once; CDR3nt: TGTGCCAGCAGCTACAGGGACGGCTACACCTTC; CDR3aa: CASSYRDGYTF
v_gene: TRBV9; d_gene: TRBD1; j_gene: TRBJ1-4; abundance: once; CDR3nt: TGTGCCAGCAGCTCATCTCCGGACAGGGCTGAAAAACTGTTTTTT; CDR3aa: CASSSSPDRAEKLFF
v_gene: TRBV7-2; d_gene: TRBD2; j_gene: TRBJ2-2; abundance: -; CDR3nt: TGTGCCAGCAGCTTAGTGGCGGGAGAGAACACCGGGGAGCTGTTTTTT; CDR3aa: CASSLVAGENTGELFF
v_gene: TRBV9; d_gene: TRBD1; j_gene: TRBJ2-7; abundance: -; CDR3nt: TGTGCCAGCAGCGAAAGGGGTGGGCAGGGGGCCTACGAGCAGTACTTC; CDR3aa: CASSERGGQGAYEQYF
v_gene: TRBV27; d_gene: TRBD1; j_gene: TRBJ1-2; abundance: -; CDR3nt: TGTGCCAGCAGTCTAACAGGGGGACTCTATGGCTACACCTTC; CDR3aa: CASSLTGGLYGYTF
v_gene: TRBV6-4; d_gene: TRBD2; j_gene: TRBJ2-3; abundance: once; CDR3nt: TGTGCCAGCAGTGACTCGGGGGGGATCACAGATACGCAGTATTTT; CDR3aa: CASSDSGGITDTQYF
v_gene: TRBV28; d_gene: -; j_gene: TRBJ1-1; abundance: -; CDR3nt: TGTGCCAGCAGTGGGGGAGGGCTTGGCACTGAAGCTTTCTTT; CDR3aa: CASSGGGLGTEAFF
v_gene: TRBV4-1; d_gene: -; j_gene: TRBJ1-1; abundance: -; CDR3nt: TGCGCCAGCAGCCAAGAACCACGGGTTATAGAAGCTTTCTTT; CDR3aa: CASSQEPRVIEAFF
v_gene: TRBV10-3; d_gene: TRBD2; j_gene: TRBJ2-2; abundance: few; CDR3nt: TGTGCCATCAGTGAGTTCCCGCGCGGGAGTAACACCGGGGAGCTGTTTTTT; CDR3aa: CAISEFPRGSNTGELFF
v_gene: TRBV28; d_gene: -; j_gene: TRBJ1-2; abundance: -; CDR3nt: TGTGCCAGCACTTACCAGGACAGAGCAGCTAACTATGGCTACACCTTC; CDR3aa: CASTYQDRAANYGYTF
v_gene: TRBV30; d_gene: -; j_gene: TRBJ1-1; abundance: few; CDR3nt: TGTGCCTGGAGTCCTCGGGGGGCCGGTACAGCTTTCTTT; CDR3aa: CAWSPRGAGTAFF
v_gene: TRBV28; d_gene: -; j_gene: TRBJ2-3; abundance: -; CDR3nt: TGTGCCAGCAGTCCCTCGGGACACACGACCGGAGATACGCAGTATTTT; CDR3aa: CASSPSGHTTGDTQYF
v_gene: TRBV9; d_gene: -; j_gene: TRBJ2-3; abundance: -; CDR3nt: TGTGCCAGCAGCGTAGCTGGCTTTACAGATACGCAGTATTTT; CDR3aa: CASSVAGFTDTQYF
v_gene: TRBV6-1; d_gene: -; j_gene: TRBJ1-5; abundance: -; CDR3nt: TGTGCCAGCAGTGAAGCGAGGGGAGGACAGCCCCAGCATTTT; CDR3aa: CASSEARGGQPQHF
v_gene: TRBV2; d_gene: TRBD1; j_gene: TRBJ1-5; abundance: -; CDR3nt: TGTGCCAGCAGGCTAGGGACAGGGGGCGTAGGACAGCCCCAGCATTTT; CDR3aa: CASRLGTGGVGQPQHF
v_gene: TRBV27; d_gene: TRBD1; j_gene: TRBJ1-2; abundance: -; CDR3nt: TGTGCCAGCAGTTTGGGGGACAGTAGATATGGCTACACCTTC; CDR3aa: CASSLGDSRYGYTF
v_gene: TRBV5-1; d_gene: -; j_gene: TRBJ1-3; abundance: -; CDR3nt: TGCGCCAGCAGCTTGTCGGGATCAAGACCCTCTGGAAACACCATATATTTT; CDR3aa: CASSLSGSRPSGNTIYF
v_gene: TRBV11-2; d_gene: TRBD1; j_gene: TRBJ1-1; abundance: -; CDR3nt: TGTGCCAGCAGCTCAGTAGGACAGGGGTGGGTATCAACTGAAGCTTTCTTT; CDR3aa: CASSSVGQGWVSTEAFF
v_gene: TRBV18; d_gene: -; j_gene: TRBJ2-1; abundance: -; CDR3nt: TGTGCCAGCTCGCAAGGGAGGAATGAGCAGTTCTTC; CDR3aa: CASSQGRNEQFF
v_gene: TRBV7-8; d_gene: -; j_gene: TRBJ1-5; abundance: -; CDR3nt: TGTGCCAGCAGACCGCCAGGGCCCAATCAGCCCCAGCATTTT; CDR3aa: CASRPPGPNQPQHF
v_gene: TRBV5-6; d_gene: TRBD1; j_gene: TRBJ2-7; abundance: -; CDR3nt: TGTGCCAGCAGCAAAACCGGGACAGCCTACGAGCAGTACTTC; CDR3aa: CASSKTGTAYEQYF
v_gene: TRBV20-1; d_gene: -; j_gene: TRBJ2-7; abundance: once; CDR3nt: TGCAGTGCTCAGGATCACTACGAGCAGTACTTC; CDR3aa: CSAQDHYEQYF
v_gene: TRBV7-9; d_gene: TRBD2; j_gene: TRBJ2-7; abundance: many; CDR3nt: TGTGCCAGCAGTTCGGCTAGCGGGATGTACGAGCAGTACTTC; CDR3aa: CASSSASGMYEQYF
v_gene: TRBV29-1; d_gene: TRBD2; j_gene: TRBJ2-1; abundance: -; CDR3nt: TGCAGCGTTGTTTGGATGATGGGCGGGAGGAGCCATGAGCAGTTCTTC; CDR3aa: CSVVWMMGGRSHEQFF
v_gene: TRBV7-9; d_gene: -; j_gene: TRBJ2-1; abundance: -; CDR3nt: TGTGCCAGCAGCTTTGCGACTTACAATGAGCAGTTCTTC; CDR3aa: CASSFATYNEQFF
v_gene: TRBV5-4; d_gene: TRBD2; j_gene: TRBJ2-1; abundance: -; CDR3nt: TGTGCCAGCAGCCTGGGACTAGTCTCCTACAATGAGCAGTTCTTC; CDR3aa: CASSLGLVSYNEQFF
v_gene: TRBV28; d_gene: -; j_gene: TRBJ2-7; abundance: -; CDR3nt: TGTGCCAGCGTGACTACCCGACTTGCTTCAACCTACGAGCAGTACTTC; CDR3aa: CASVTTRLASTYEQYF
v_gene: TRBV5-1; d_gene: TRBD2; j_gene: TRBJ2-5; abundance: -; CDR3nt: TGCGCCAGCAGCTTGGCCGGTTCGGGGGGAGCGGGTTTAGAGACCCAGTACTTC; CDR3aa: CASSLAGSGGAGLETQYF
v_gene: TRBV7-3; d_gene: -; j_gene: TRBJ2-1; abundance: -; CDR3nt: TGTGCCAGCAGCTTAACGGCTCGTAACCATGAGCAGTTCTTC; CDR3aa: CASSLTARNHEQFF